This T cell receptor beta chain was recorded in a study of CD8 T cells in ankylosing spondylitis. Overall study results and limits: A TCR beta motif of roughly 8 highly homologous variants seemed to mark ankylosing spondylitis blood. From matched ankylosing spondylitis synovial fluid, disease-linked clones were reportedly recovered at significantly enriched levels.

To note about this clonotype: As yet, its antigen is unknown. A much larger clone differs by one base, so this may be a read error.

V shed 6 bases and J 2 bases; nucleotides not matched to a gene: 8. Germline CDR1 reads DFQATT; CDR2 reads SNEGSKA (reference sequence). CDR3 size: 15 residues. TCRdb analysed the 5' RACE reads with MiXCR anew, one entry per CDR3 protein. The repertoire consists of fewer than 250,000 distinct CDR3 sequences, with about 11% occurring once and the leading ten covering about a fifth. The receptor's source is a male donor with ankylosing spondylitis or in good health (not recorded which). The sequencing sample was made of blood, either unsorted or a sorted T cell fraction (not recorded which). The chain combines TRBV20-1 with TRBJ2-2; TRBD2 aligns across 8 bases. The CDR3, as DNA: TGCAGTGCCCAAGGAGCGGGGGACAACACCGGGGAGCTGTTTTTT. Translation gives CSAQGAGDNTGELFF.